A selection of T cell receptor beta chains follows, all from one sample in a study of T cells in Graves' hyperthyroidism and ophthalmopathy. TCRdb independently ran MiXCR on the multiplex PCR reads; one entry per CDR3 protein. The data show under 700,000 distinct CDR3 sequences, around 45% seen once. Sequences were obtained from peripheral blood or thyroid tissue (not recorded which). These receptors originate from a woman under 30 with Graves' hyperthyroidism. The CDR3 runs from the conserved cysteine through the conserved F or W. Each record gives: D gene, clone size, J gene, V gene, CDR3 DNA, CDR3 protein. The D gene is left open where the match is weak. Clone size appears in some rows only: once, few, many, or a class for an expanded clone.

D: .
size: many
J: TRBJ1-1
V: TRBV2
DNA: TGTGCCAGCAGTGTCACCAGGGGAAGGACTGAAGCTTTCTTT
CDR3: CASSVTRGRTEAFF

D: .
size: medium-sized
J: TRBJ2-7
V: TRBV7-6
DNA: TGTGCCAGCAGCTCCCTAAGCTACGAGCAGTACTTC
CDR3: CASSSLSYEQYF

D: .
size: .
J: TRBJ2-7
V: TRBV7-2
DNA: TGTGCCAGTAGTAGCCGGGACGGACGCTCCTACGAGCAGTACTTC
CDR3: CASSSRDGRSYEQYF

D: .
size: few
J: TRBJ1-3
V: TRBV10-3
DNA: TGTGCCAGCAGTGGGTCGGGGCCGCGCTCTGGAAACACCATATATTTT
CDR3: CASSGSGPRSGNTIYF

D: .
size: .
J: TRBJ1-5
V: TRBV20-1
DNA: TGCAGTGCTAGAGATCGAGGAGGTGAGACAGAGAGCAATCAGCCCCAGCATTTT
CDR3: CSARDRGGETESNQPQHF

D: .
size: .
J: TRBJ1-2
V: TRBV29-1
DNA: TGCAGCGTTGCTCTATCCGGGGGCTATGGCTACACCTTC
CDR3: CSVALSGGYGYTF

D: .
size: .
J: TRBJ2-7
V: TRBV25-1
DNA: TGTGCCAGCAGTGGATCGGTTTACGAGCAGTACTTC
CDR3: CASSGSVYEQYF

D: .
size: .
J: TRBJ1-3
V: TRBV9
DNA: TGTGCCAGCAGCGTAGACCTCACTGGAAACACCATATATTTT
CDR3: CASSVDLTGNTIYF

D: .
size: few
J: TRBJ2-3
V: TRBV29-1
DNA: TGCAGCGTTGCGGGACCCCCCGGCGAGACGCAGTATTTT
CDR3: CSVAGPPGETQYF

D: TRBD1
size: .
J: TRBJ1-2
V: TRBV29-1
DNA: TGCACCGACAGGGGGCGTGGGGGCTACACCTTC
CDR3: CTDRGRGGYTF

D: .
size: .
J: TRBJ1-2
V: TRBV7-2
DNA: TGTGCCAGCAGCTTAGAGGTCAGGTTAAAGGGTGGCTACACCTTC
CDR3: CASSLEVRLKGGYTF

D: .
size: .
J: TRBJ2-1
V: TRBV10-3
DNA: TGTGCCATCAGTGAGTCGAGCTTGGGTGAGCAGTTCTTC
CDR3: CAISESSLGEQFF

D: .
size: .
J: TRBJ2-2
V: TRBV24-1
DNA: TGTGACCCCGGTGGCAGGGAGGCCACCGGGGAGCTGTTTTTT
CDR3: CDPGGREATGELFF

D: .
size: many
J: TRBJ1-2
V: TRBV25-1
DNA: TGTGCCAGCAGTGAATATGGGTTAAATGGCTACACCTTC
CDR3: CASSEYGLNGYTF

D: TRBD1
size: .
J: TRBJ1-1
V: TRBV29-1
DNA: TGCAGCAGGACCGGGACAGGGGACACTGAAGCTTTCTTT
CDR3: CSRTGTGDTEAFF

D: TRBD1
size: many
J: TRBJ1-1
V: TRBV29-1
DNA: TGCAGCGTTGGCAGGGACAGGGGAAGCACTGAAGCTTTCTTT
CDR3: CSVGRDRGSTEAFF

D: TRBD1
size: few
J: TRBJ2-7
V: TRBV2
DNA: TGTGCCAGCAGTGCCGCCCCAGGGACAGCCCTCCAGGAGCAGTACTTC
CDR3: CASSAAPGTALQEQYF

D: .
size: .
J: TRBJ2-2
V: TRBV29-1
DNA: TGCAGCGTTTTCCCGGGTGGGAGCACCGGGGAGCTGTTTTTT
CDR3: CSVFPGGSTGELFF

D: TRBD2
size: .
J: TRBJ2-7
V: TRBV7-2
DNA: TGTGCCAGCAGTCCGGGACTAGCGGACGAGCAGTACTTC
CDR3: CASSPGLADEQYF

D: .
size: .
J: TRBJ1-6
V: TRBV20-1
DNA: TGCAGTGCTAGGGACCAGAATTCACCCCTCCACTTT
CDR3: CSARDQNSPLHF

D: TRBD1
size: .
J: TRBJ2-7
V: TRBV10-3
DNA: TGTCCCGAACCCGGGACAGGCCCCGAGCAGTACTTC
CDR3: CPEPGTGPEQYF

D: TRBD1
size: .
J: TRBJ2-7
V: TRBV7-8
DNA: TGTGCCAGCAGCCTAGGGACAGTGGGGCGAGACGAGCAGTACTTC
CDR3: CASSLGTVGRDEQYF

D: .
size: few
J: TRBJ2-7
V: TRBV29-1
DNA: TGCAGCGTCCTAGGGGTTGCCGGGACGCTCTACGAGCAGTACTTC
CDR3: CSVLGVAGTLYEQYF

D: TRBD1
size: many
J: TRBJ1-6
V: TRBV7-9
DNA: TGTGCCAGCAGCCCCCAGGGACAGGGCTCTTCACCCCTCCACTTT
CDR3: CASSPQGQGSSPLHF

D: .
size: few
J: TRBJ2-2
V: TRBV19
DNA: TGTGCCAGTAGTCCGAGGGTCACCGGGGAGCTGTTTTTT
CDR3: CASSPRVTGELFF

D: TRBD2
size: .
J: TRBJ2-6
V: TRBV5-1
DNA: TGCGCCAGCAGCTTGGGACTAGCGGGATCCACCAGCTCCGGGGCCAACGTCCTGACTTTC
CDR3: CASSLGLAGSTSSGANVLTF

D: .
size: .
J: TRBJ1-2
V: TRBV29-1
DNA: TGCAGCGTTGAGGACCCAGATAACTATGGCTACACCTTC
CDR3: CSVEDPDNYGYTF

D: .
size: many
J: TRBJ1-4
V: TRBV29-1
DNA: TGCAGCGTTGAAGGGCAGGGCGGTGAAAAACTGTTTTTT
CDR3: CSVEGQGGEKLFF

D: .
size: .
J: TRBJ1-1
V: TRBV2
DNA: TGTGCCAGCAGTGGGAGGTACGCTGAAGCTTTCTTT
CDR3: CASSGRYAEAFF

D: .
size: many
J: TRBJ2-7
V: TRBV15
DNA: TGTGCCACCAGCAGAAGAGGGGCGCTAGTCTCCTACGAGCAGTACTTC
CDR3: CATSRRGALVSYEQYF

D: TRBD2
size: .
J: TRBJ2-1
V: TRBV29-1
DNA: TGCAGCGCGGCTCCGGGGAGGGGTGAGCAGTTCTTC
CDR3: CSAAPGRGEQFF

D: .
size: .
J: TRBJ1-5
V: TRBV7-8
DNA: TGTGCCAGCAGCCCCGAAGACAGTGGTCAGCCCCAGCATTTT
CDR3: CASSPEDSGQPQHF

D: .
size: few
J: TRBJ2-2
V: TRBV15
DNA: TGTGCCACCAGCAGAGCGGAAAACACCGGGGAGCTGTTTTTT
CDR3: CATSRAENTGELFF

D: .
size: few
J: TRBJ2-7
V: TRBV15
DNA: TGTGCCAGCACGCAGCCCTTTGCCCCCTACGAGCAGTACTTC
CDR3: CASTQPFAPYEQYF

D: .
size: once
J: TRBJ1-5
V: TRBV7-9
DNA: TGTGCCACTGACCCGGGGGTCGATCAGCCCCAGCATTTT
CDR3: CATDPGVDQPQHF

D: .
size: .
J: TRBJ1-4
V: TRBV14
DNA: TGTGCCAGCAGCCATCCCGCCGGGGAGCGTCGTTACGAAGAGATGTTTTTT
CDR3: CASSHPAGERRYEEMFF

D: .
size: few
J: TRBJ1-1
V: TRBV7-2
DNA: TGTGCCAGCAGCTTAGTTCCGTCAGGGGCTTTCTTT
CDR3: CASSLVPSGAFF

D: .
size: once
J: TRBJ1-1
V: TRBV9
DNA: TGTGCCAGCCGCTCTAGGGGGGACAACACTGAAGCTTTCTTT
CDR3: CASRSRGDNTEAFF

D: .
size: many
J: TRBJ1-1
V: TRBV7-3
DNA: TGTGCCAGCAGCTTAATGGCAGGTAGTGCTGAAGCTTTCTTT
CDR3: CASSLMAGSAEAFF

D: .
size: .
J: TRBJ1-1
V: TRBV12-3/TRBV12-4
DNA: TGTGCCAGCAGCGGCGGCAGGGGCCTGAACACTGAAGCTTTCTTT
CDR3: CASSGGRGLNTEAFF

D: TRBD1
size: many
J: TRBJ2-5
V: TRBV7-6
DNA: TGTGCCAGCAGCTTAGGGCAGGGGGCAGGAGAGACCCAGTACTTC
CDR3: CASSLGQGAGETQYF

D: .
size: many
J: TRBJ1-4
V: TRBV2
DNA: TGTGCCAGCAGTCCAGGGCTGGCTTACACTAATGAAAAACTGTTTTTT
CDR3: CASSPGLAYTNEKLFF

D: TRBD1
size: .
J: TRBJ1-2
V: TRBV24-1
DNA: TGTGCCACCAGTGATGAGGACAGGGGAGTTGACGGCTACACCTTC
CDR3: CATSDEDRGVDGYTF

D: .
size: few
J: TRBJ1-1
V: TRBV7-9
DNA: TGTGCCAGCTTACGCCGGACCCTGAACACTGAAGCTTTCTTT
CDR3: CASLRRTLNTEAFF

D: .
size: .
J: TRBJ2-7
V: TRBV7-2
DNA: TGTGCCAGCAGCCTTAGATCAAACGGCTACGAGCAGTACTTC
CDR3: CASSLRSNGYEQYF

D: .
size: .
J: TRBJ1-1
V: TRBV10-3
DNA: TGTGCCAGCAGTTTACCAGGTGGGAGGGAGAGAGCTTTCTTT
CDR3: CASSLPGGRERAFF

D: .
size: .
J: TRBJ1-1
V: TRBV20-1
DNA: TGCAGGGGTTGGGGGAACACTGAAGCTTTCTTT
CDR3: CRGWGNTEAFF

D: .
size: .
J: TRBJ1-1
V: TRBV7-3
DNA: TGTGCCAGCAGCCGCGGGGACGGCTTGAACACTGAAGCTTTCTTT
CDR3: CASSRGDGLNTEAFF

D: .
size: many
J: TRBJ2-5
V: TRBV29-1
DNA: TGCAGCGTGCTTCTACCGCAGGGGCGGGAGACCCAGTACTTC
CDR3: CSVLLPQGRETQYF

D: .
size: few
J: TRBJ1-2
V: TRBV3-1
DNA: TGTGCCAGCAGCTGGTACGGCTCAGAGGGCTACACCTTC
CDR3: CASSWYGSEGYTF